The TCR beta chain described here comes from a study of cytomegalovirus exposure and HLA in healthy donors. General study results and limits: It was around 160 TCR beta chains that were listed as cytomegalovirus-associated. The dataset shows that most TCR sequences were rare, while some public TCRs occurred in many donors. In vitro assays verified that a few CMV-associated chains recognized CMV antigens specifically. Subsequent analysis revealed that first-cohort TCR clusters tended to co-occur in the 120 or so validation repertoires.

The repertoire was sequenced with immunoSEQ multiplex PCR; TCRdb's copy has only in-frame clones and lacks some. The profile shows around 120,000 clones, roughly 83% of them singletons. The junction had 3 bases not matched to a gene; V was cut back by 1 base and J by 4 bases. The CDR3 is 15 residues long. Germline assignment: CDR1 SGHRS and CDR2 YFSETQ. With regard to this clone: The antigen remains undetermined.

The clonotype originates from a man between 18 and 29 years old in good health and CMV-seronegative. The sample was PBMCs. The J gene is TRBJ1-5, the V gene TRBV5-1, with 9 nucleotides matching TRBD1. The CDR3 DNA reads TGCGCCAGCAGCTTGACAGGGGGCTCTAATCAGCCCCAGCATTTT. This translates into CASSLTGGSNQPQHF.